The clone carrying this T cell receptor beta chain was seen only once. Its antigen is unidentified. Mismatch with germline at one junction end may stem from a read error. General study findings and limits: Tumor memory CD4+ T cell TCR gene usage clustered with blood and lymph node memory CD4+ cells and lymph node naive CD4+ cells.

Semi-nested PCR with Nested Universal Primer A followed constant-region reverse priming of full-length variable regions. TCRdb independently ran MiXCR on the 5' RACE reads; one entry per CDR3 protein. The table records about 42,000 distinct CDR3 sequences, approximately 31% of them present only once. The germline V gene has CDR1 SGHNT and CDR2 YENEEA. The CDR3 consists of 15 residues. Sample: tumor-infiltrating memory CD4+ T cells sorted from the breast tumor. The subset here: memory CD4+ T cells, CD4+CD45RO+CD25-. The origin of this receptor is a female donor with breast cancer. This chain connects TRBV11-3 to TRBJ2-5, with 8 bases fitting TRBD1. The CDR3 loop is CASSRLTGAQEIQYF. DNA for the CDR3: TGTGCCAGCAGCCGCTTGACAGGGGCACAAGAGATCCAGTACTTC. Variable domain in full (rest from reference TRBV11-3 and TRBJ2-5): EAGVVQSPRYKIIEKKQPVAFWCNPISGHNTLYWYLQNLGQGPELLIRYENEEAVDDSQLPKDRFSAERLKGVDSTLKIQPAELGDSAVYLCASSRLTGAQEIQYFGPGTRLLVL.